The clone carrying this TCR beta chain was observed a single time. Germline values: CDR1 LNHDA, CDR2 SQIVND (reference sequence). The CDR3 sequence is 16 residues long. Trimming took 6 bases from V and 2 from J; bases not matched to a gene: 7. The data are from a study of cytomegalovirus exposure and HLA in healthy donors. PCR employed 60 Vbeta and 13 Jbeta primers. Sequencing was performed with immunoSEQ multiplex PCR; in TCRdb, only in-frame clones are kept and a portion is missing. This sample has some 140,000 clones, with less than 80% found just once. The clonotype originates from a female donor in good health and CMV-seropositive. Sample: PBMCs. The V and J genes are TRBV19 and TRBJ1-3; 10 nucleotides align to TRBD1. CDR3: CASSAGQGYTGNTIYF. The CDR3 nucleotides read TGTGCCAGTAGCGCGGGACAGGGGTACACTGGAAACACCATATATTTT.